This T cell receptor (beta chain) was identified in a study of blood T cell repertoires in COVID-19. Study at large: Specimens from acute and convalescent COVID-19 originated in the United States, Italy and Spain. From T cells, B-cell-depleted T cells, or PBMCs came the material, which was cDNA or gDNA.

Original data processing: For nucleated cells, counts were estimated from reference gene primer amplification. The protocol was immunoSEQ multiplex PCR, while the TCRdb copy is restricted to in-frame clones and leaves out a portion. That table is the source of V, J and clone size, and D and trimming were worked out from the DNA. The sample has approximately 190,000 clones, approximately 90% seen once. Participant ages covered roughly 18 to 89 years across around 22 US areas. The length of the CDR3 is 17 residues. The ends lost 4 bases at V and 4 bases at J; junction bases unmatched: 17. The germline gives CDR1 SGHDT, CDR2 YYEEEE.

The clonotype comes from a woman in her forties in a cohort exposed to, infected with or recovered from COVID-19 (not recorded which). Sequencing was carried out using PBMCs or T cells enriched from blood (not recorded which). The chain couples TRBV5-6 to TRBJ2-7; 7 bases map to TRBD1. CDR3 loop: CASSVSAARDSRYEQYF. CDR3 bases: TGTGCCAGCAGCGTTTCAGCGGCCCGGGACAGTCGTTACGAGCAGTACTTC.